Sequencing of this T cell receptor (beta chain) was carried out in a study of molecular identifiers for immune sequencing clone quantification. For the study at large: Replicate experiments divided RNA from about 19,000 or 110,000 naive CD8 cells into five parts and sequenced four.

TCRdb reanalysed the PCR reads using MiXCR and keeps one entry per CDR3 protein. Of roughly 320,000 distinct CDR3 sequences listed, about 20% are singletons. This clonotype appeared many times. Losses at the gene ends were 2 bases for V and 9 bases for J; bases not matched to a gene: 6. The V gene's germline CDR1 is SGHDN and CDR2 FVKESK. There are 14 residues in the CDR3. This TCR was recovered from a human donor in good health. Some libraries in this study had Jurkat cell RNA spiked in. Sequenced: naive CD8+ T cells from blood, with Jurkat cell RNA spiked in. Subset noted: FACS-sorted CD8+CD4-CCR7+CD45RA+ naive T cells. The J gene is TRBJ2-1, the V gene TRBV14; 8 bases are shared with TRBD2. The CDR3, as DNA: TGTGCCAGCAGCCAACGGGGACTAGAAGCTGAGCAGTTCTTC. It is translated as CASSQRGLEAEQFF.